What follows is one TCR beta chain and its context. The sample belongs to a study of blood T cell repertoires in COVID-19. The wider study: COVID-19 samples collected from the United States, Italy and Spain covered acute and convalescent phases.

Clones were sequenced by immunoSEQ multiplex PCR, and TCRdb holds only the in-frame ones, with some missing. The data contain over 300,000 clones, around 87% of them singletons. J lost 5 bases, V lost 5 bases, and 5 bases had no gene match. Per germline, CDR1 SGHDT and CDR2 YYEEEE. The CDR3 has 13 residues. Sequencing was carried out using peripheral blood. This chain links TRBV5-6 with TRBJ1-1; 8 bases agree with TRBD1. The TCR comes from a man aged 18 to 30 with active or convalescent COVID-19. The CDR3 nucleotides read TGTGCCAGCAGAACGGACAGGGAGACTGAAGCTTTCTTT. Residues: CASRTDRETEAFF.